The T cell receptor (beta chain) under discussion was sequenced for a study of graft-versus-host responses after intestinal transplantation. Across the whole study: Recipients uniformly received anti-thymocyte globulin induction, followed by tacrolimus and steroids for roughly 3 years.

Clones were sequenced by immunoSEQ multiplex PCR, and TCRdb holds only the in-frame ones, with some missing. The profile covers approximately 38,000 clones, with around 86% appearing a single time and about 3.7% taken by the ten largest. Germline CDR1 MNHNS, CDR2 SASEGT. Trimming pared 8 bases from V and 4 bases from J, leaving 12 bases between. The CDR3 covers 13 residues. The material sequenced was PBMCs, taken 1,000 to 1,300 days after transplant. The genes are TRBV6-1 and TRBJ1-3, with a weak D call TRBD1 (6 bases). The receptor's source is a human patient who received an intestinal transplant, so some T cells may come from the graft donor. The CDR3 loop reads CASSGGPGNTIYF. The CDR3 region has the DNA TGTGCCAGCTCCGGGGGGCCGGGAAACACCATATATTTT.